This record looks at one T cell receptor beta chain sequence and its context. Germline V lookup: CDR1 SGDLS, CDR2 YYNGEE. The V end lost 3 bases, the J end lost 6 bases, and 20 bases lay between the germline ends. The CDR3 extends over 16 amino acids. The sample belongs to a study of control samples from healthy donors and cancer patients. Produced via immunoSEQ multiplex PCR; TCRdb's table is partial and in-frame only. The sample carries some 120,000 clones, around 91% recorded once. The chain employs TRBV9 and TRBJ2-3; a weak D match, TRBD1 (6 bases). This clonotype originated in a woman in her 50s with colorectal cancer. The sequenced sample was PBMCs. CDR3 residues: CASSADWGQGRDTQYF. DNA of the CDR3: TGTGCCAGCAGCGCCGATTGGGGGCAGGGTAGGGATACGCAGTATTTT.